This T cell receptor (beta chain) is drawn from a study of beta chain features in type 1 diabetes. General study results and limits: Among all four CD4+ subsets, Type 1 diabetes patients had TCRB CDR3s that were moderately but significantly shorter.

Expressed TCRB transcripts were sequenced because the entire RNA isolate underwent reverse transcription. Sequencing used immunoSEQ multiplex PCR; TCRdb keeps in-frame clones, though not all of them. The repertoire has some 330,000 clones, around an eighth of them found once; the top ten carry about 0.01%. A few counts support this clone. Its target is unknown. CDR1 SGHTA and CDR2 FQGTGA come from the germline V gene. V dropped 5 bases and J dropped 4 bases, with 14 bases sitting between them. This CDR3 has 14 amino acids. The specimen sequenced was naive CD4+ T cells from blood. The chain couples TRBV7-3 to TRBJ2-5; the D gene is possibly TRBD2 (6 bases). The TCR sequence derives from a woman in her late teens or twenties with type 1 diabetes. In DNA form, the CDR3 reads TGTGCCAGCAGCCGTGAGAAGGGAGGAGAGACCCAGTACTTC. This codes for CASSREKGGETQYF.